This TCR beta chain was captured by sequencing in a study of cytomegalovirus exposure and HLA in healthy donors. Study findings and constraints: In vitro checks showed that three CMV-associated chains really do target CMV antigens.

Sequencing used immunoSEQ multiplex PCR; TCRdb keeps in-frame clones, though not all of them. The table includes about 240,000 clones, 70% to 90% detected once. The germline V gene has CDR1 MRHNA and CDR2 SNTAGT. The CDR3 contains 15 residues. J lost 0 bases, V lost 4 bases, and 3 bases had no gene match. Among the 120 subjects of the validation cohort, separate from the approximately 660-subject first cohort, were the donors. This clone was counted many times. As yet, its antigen is unknown. Sequencing used PBMCs. This TCR was recovered from a woman in her 30s in good health and CMV-seropositive. The J gene is TRBJ2-3, the V gene TRBV6-4, with 8 bases matching TRBD2. The DNA for the CDR3 is TGTGCCAGCAGTGCGGCTAGCGGGAGCACAGATACGCAGTATTTT. Protein sequence: CASSAASGSTDTQYF.